The 2 T cell receptor beta chains below all came from one sample that was sequenced in a study of T cell repertoires in cytomegalovirus infection (dated by TCRdb to 2018 to 2020). The antigens these receptors bind are not known. TCRdb records Illumina HiSeq 1500 as the sequencer. In-frame beta chains were kept once TCRdb had trimmed the public reads at Q25 with fastp and called clones with MiXCR. Rows matching on CDR3 protein sequence are summarized as one entry with the most common DNA and genes. Across this sample there are about 340,000 distinct CDR3 sequences, with almost 30% seen only once. The ten biggest clones cover approximately 20% of the sample. The label giving this sample's treatment or condition can be read as: in vitro stimulation with specific CMV peptide epitopes to enrich CMV-specific T cells. Sequencing was performed on cultured PBMCs, taken from culture after CMV antigen stimulation. The receptor source for this set is a human donor in good health (CMV status not recorded). Some clones in this sample may be carry-over from other donors' samples.

The V gene is TRBV6-2 or TRBV6-3, the J gene TRBJ2-7, with 10 bases that match TRBD1. Unmatched junction bases numbered 12, after V lost 10 bases and J lost 0 bases. The CDR3 runs to 16 residues. Germline V gene data show CDR1 as MNHEY and CDR2 as SVGEGT. CDR3 in amino acids: CATTGQGGTFSYEQYF. The CDR3 DNA sequence: TGTGCCACTACAGGACAGGGGGGAACATTCTCCTACGAGCAGTACTTC.

The chain recombines TRBV4-3 with TRBJ1-2; no reliable D call. The germline V gene encodes CDR1 LGHNA and CDR2 YSLEER. Trimming stripped 4 bases from V and 4 bases from J, with 13 bases between. The CDR3 spans 14 residues. The CDR3 coding sequence is TGCGCCAGCAGCCCAGGAGGGCAGGCCTATGGCTACACCTTC. Protein product: CASSPGGQAYGYTF.